This record looks at one TCR beta chain sequence and its context. The data were taken from a study of cytomegalovirus exposure and HLA in healthy donors. Germline loops: CDR1 SNHLY, CDR2 FYNNEI. The junction had 8 bases not matched to a gene; V was cut back by 7 bases and J by 4 bases. The CDR3 length is 15 residues. This PCR relied on a set of 60 Vbeta primers and 13 Jbeta primers. TCRdb's copy holds only in-frame clones and misses some; the assay was immunoSEQ multiplex PCR. The sample records roughly 150,000 clones, almost 80% being singletons. The TCR was taken from a male donor in good health and CMV-seronegative. Input material: PBMCs. The chain links TRBV2 to TRBJ2-1, with 9 bases matching TRBD1. The CDR3 here is CASTQEGQGYNEQFF. In DNA, the CDR3 is TGTGCCAGCACACAGGAGGGACAGGGATACAATGAGCAGTTCTTC. The full variable domain, rest sourced from reference TRBV2 and TRBJ2-1, is EPEVTQTPSHQVTQMGQEVILRCVPISNHLYFYWYRQILGQKVEFLVSFYNNEISEKSEIFDDQFSVERPDGSNFTLKIRSTKLEDSAMYFCASTQEGQGYNEQFFGPGTRLTVL.